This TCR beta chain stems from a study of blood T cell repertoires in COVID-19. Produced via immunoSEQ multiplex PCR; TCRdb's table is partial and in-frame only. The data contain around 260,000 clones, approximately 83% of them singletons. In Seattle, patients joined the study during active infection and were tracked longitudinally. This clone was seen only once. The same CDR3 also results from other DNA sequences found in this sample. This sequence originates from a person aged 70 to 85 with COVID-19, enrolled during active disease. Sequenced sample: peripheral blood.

The CDR3 reads CASSTTGRNQPQHF. DNA for the CDR3: TGTGCCAGTAGTACGACAGGGAGGAATCAGCCCCAGCATTTT. The chain couples TRBV19 to TRBJ1-5, with 7 bases identical to TRBD1. With V trimmed by 4 bases and J by 4 bases, 4 bases remained unmatched. The CDR3 consists of 14 residues. CDR1 is LNHDA and CDR2 is SQIVND in the germline V gene (reference sequence).